This T cell receptor beta chain is from a study of blood T cell repertoires in COVID-19. TCRdb's table, derived via immunoSEQ multiplex PCR, lists solely in-frame clones and lacks some. The table has some 78,000 clones, about nine tenths seen once. Germline V gives CDR1 MDHEN, CDR2 SYDVKM. The CDR3 runs 14 residues. J gave up 8 bases and V 4 bases, and 4 bases lay outside the gene matches. The sequence was collected from a man between 50 and 59 years old with active or convalescent COVID-19. What was sequenced was peripheral blood. This chain uses TRBV28 with TRBJ1-6, with 8 bases identical to TRBD1. The chain's CDR3 is CASSSGQGDSPLHF. The CDR3 region has the DNA TGTGCCAGCAGTTCCGGACAGGGAGATTCACCCCTCCACTTT.